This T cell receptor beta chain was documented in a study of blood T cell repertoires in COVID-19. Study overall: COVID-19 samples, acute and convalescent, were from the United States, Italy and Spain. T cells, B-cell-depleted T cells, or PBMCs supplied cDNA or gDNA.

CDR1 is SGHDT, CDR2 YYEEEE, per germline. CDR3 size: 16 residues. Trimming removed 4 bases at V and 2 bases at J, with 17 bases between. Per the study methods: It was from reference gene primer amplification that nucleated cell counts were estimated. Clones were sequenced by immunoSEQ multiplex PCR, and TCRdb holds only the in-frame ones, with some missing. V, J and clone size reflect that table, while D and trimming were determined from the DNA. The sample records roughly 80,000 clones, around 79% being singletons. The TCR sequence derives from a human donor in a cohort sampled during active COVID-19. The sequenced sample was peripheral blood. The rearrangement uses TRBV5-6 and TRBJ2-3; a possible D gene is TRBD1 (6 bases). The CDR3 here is CASSLRDTRVTDTQYF. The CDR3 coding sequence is TGTGCCAGCAGCCTCCGGGACACAAGGGTCACAGATACGCAGTATTTT. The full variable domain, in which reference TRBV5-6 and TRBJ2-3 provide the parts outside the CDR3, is DAGVTQSPTHLIKTRGQQVTLRCSPKSGHDTVSWYQQALGQGPQFIFQYYEEEERQRGNFPDRFSGHQFPNYSSELNVNALLLGDSALYLCASSLRDTRVTDTQYFGPGTRLTVL.